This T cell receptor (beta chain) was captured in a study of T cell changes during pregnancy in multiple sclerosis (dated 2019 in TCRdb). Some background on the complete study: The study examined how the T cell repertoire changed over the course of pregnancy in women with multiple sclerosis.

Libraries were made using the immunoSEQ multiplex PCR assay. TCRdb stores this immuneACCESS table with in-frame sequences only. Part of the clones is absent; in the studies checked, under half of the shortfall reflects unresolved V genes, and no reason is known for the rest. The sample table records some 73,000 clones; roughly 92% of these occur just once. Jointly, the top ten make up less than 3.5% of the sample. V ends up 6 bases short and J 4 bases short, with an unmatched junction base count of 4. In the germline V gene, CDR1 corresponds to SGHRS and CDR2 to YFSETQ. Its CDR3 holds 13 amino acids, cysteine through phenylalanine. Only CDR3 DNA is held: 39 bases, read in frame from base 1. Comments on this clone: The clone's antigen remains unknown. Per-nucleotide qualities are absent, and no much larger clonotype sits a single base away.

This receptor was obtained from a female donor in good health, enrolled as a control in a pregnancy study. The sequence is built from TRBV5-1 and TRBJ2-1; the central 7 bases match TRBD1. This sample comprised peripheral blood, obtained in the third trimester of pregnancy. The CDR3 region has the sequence CASNPGGYNEQFF. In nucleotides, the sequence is TGCGCCAGCAACCCAGGGGGATACAATGAGCAGTTCTTC.